This record looks at one T cell receptor beta chain sequence and its context. Its antigen is not identified. This sample is part of a study of beta chain features in type 1 diabetes. Overall study results and limits: Any PCR bias toward short templates would affect both groups alike. Shortening of TCRB CDR3s, moderate but significant, appeared in all four CD4+ subsets of Type 1 diabetes patients.

Sorting based on CD45RO/CCR7/CD25/CD127/CD95/CD27 separated CD4+ naive, central memory, regulatory and stem cell-like memory cells. Trimming took 6 bases from V and 5 from J; bases not matched to a gene: 5. Germline loops: CDR1 MDHEN, CDR2 SYDVKM. CDR3 size: 15 residues. Expressed TCRB transcripts were sequenced after all isolated RNA was converted to cDNA. Regulatory, naive and central memory T cell samples averaged approximately 3.8 million reads. This table comes from immunoSEQ multiplex PCR, and its TCRdb copy is limited to in-frame clones, with some not included. The sample shows about 280,000 clones, approximately 15% of them seen only once.

The V gene is TRBV28, the J gene TRBJ2-5; 14 bases align to TRBD2. The TCR sequence derives from a man between 18 and 35 years old with type 1 diabetes. The sequenced material came from naive CD4+ T cells from blood. The CDR3 nucleotides read TGTGCCAGCAGCCTTCGACTAGCGGGAGGGGAGACCCAGTACTTC. The encoded protein is CASSLRLAGGETQYF. Full variable domain (rest looked up from reference TRBV28 and TRBJ2-5): DVKVTQSSRYLVKRTGEKVFLECVQDMDHENMFWYRQDPGLGLRLIYFSYDVKMKEKGDIPEGYSVSREKKERFSLILESASTNQTSMYLCASSLRLAGGETQYFGPGTRLLVL.